Each of the 24 T cell receptor beta chains below was sequenced from the same sample in a study of cytomegalovirus exposure and HLA in healthy donors. The PCR made use of 60 Vbeta and 13 Jbeta primers. This table comes from immunoSEQ multiplex PCR, and its TCRdb copy is limited to in-frame clones, with some not included. Of over 150,000 clones listed, roughly 80% are singletons. Material: PBMCs. These receptors all come from a woman between 45 and 65 years old in good health and CMV-seropositive.

This clone was observed a handful of times. The chain carries TRBV28 and TRBJ1-2, with a weak D call TRBD1 (6 bases). CDR1 and CDR2 (germline): MDHEN, SYDVKM. Trimming pared 7 bases from V and 7 bases from J, leaving 13 bases between. The CDR3 consists of 12 residues. DNA of the CDR3: TGTGCCAGCACTACCCGGGACACTGGCTACACCTTC. Translated: CASTTRDTGYTF.

This clone came up a few times. J is TRBJ2-7 and V is TRBV5-8; possibly TRBD1 for D (7 bases). This CDR3 is 15 amino acids long. Germline-derived CDR1 and CDR2 are SGHTS and YDEGEE. V dropped 3 bases and J dropped 6 bases, with 19 bases sitting between them. CDR3 in amino acids: CASSWGARQGGEQYF. The CDR3 nucleotides are TGTGCCAGCAGCTGGGGCGCGAGACAGGGAGGCGAGCAGTACTTC. The variable domain in full, completed from reference TRBV5-8 and TRBJ2-7, reads EAGVTQSPTHLIKTRGQQATLRCSPISGHTSVYWYQQALGLGLQFLLWYDEGEERNRGNFPPRFSGRQFPNYSSELNVNALELEDSALYLCASSWGARQGGEQYFGPGTRLTVT.

The J gene is TRBJ2-6, the V gene TRBV7-8, with a weak D call TRBD1 (6 bases). The ends were cut back, 3 bases at V and 1 base at J, with 16 bases in the middle. The germline V gene encodes CDR1 SGHVS and CDR2 FQNEAQ. The CDR3 has 18 residues. As DNA, the CDR3 is TGTGCCAGCAGCTTTCTGTCAGGGGCGGCGTCTGGGGCCAACGTCCTGACTTTC. It yields the protein CASSFLSGAASGANVLTF.

In its sample, this clone was seen once. The chain couples TRBV28 to TRBJ1-3; D is possibly TRBD1 (5 bases). Between the trimmed V and J ends, which lost 1 base and 2 bases, there was a span of 15 bases. Germline values: CDR1 MDHEN, CDR2 SYDVKM. CDR3 size: 17 residues. CDR3 DNA: TGTGCCAGCAGTTTATCCCAATTGACGGGGGCTGGAAACACCATATATTTT. Translated: CASSLSQLTGAGNTIYF.

V gene TRBV7-8 combines with J gene TRBJ2-7; 7 nucleotides match TRBD1. The CDR3 covers 14 residues. Germline values: CDR1 SGHVS, CDR2 FQNEAQ. The junction had 7 bases not matched to a gene; V was cut back by 5 bases and J by 3 bases. CDR3 DNA: TGTGCCAGCAGCCTAGGACAGGTAATCTACGAGCAGTACTTC. Amino acid sequence: CASSLGQVIYEQYF.

Concerning this clone: The identical CDR3 is also encoded by other nucleotide sequences in the sample. The chain recombines TRBV9 with TRBJ2-5; 9 positions agree with TRBD2. V shed 2 bases and J 1 base; nucleotides not matched to a gene: 3. The CDR3 covers 15 residues. CDR1 and CDR2 (germline): SGDLS, YYNGEE. The CDR3 sequence is CASSVAGGLQETQYF. The DNA for the CDR3 is TGTGCCAGCAGCGTTGCGGGGGGGCTCCAAGAGACCCAGTACTTC.

The chain has TRBV5-1 and TRBJ2-3; 9 bases map to TRBD1. CDR3 length: 16 residues. Germline assignment: CDR1 SGHRS and CDR2 YFSETQ. The J segment lost 5 bases and the V segment lost 4 bases, leaving 11 bases of the junction unmatched. This CDR3 is CASSAPGTGIEDTQYF. CDR3 DNA sequence: TGCGCCAGCAGCGCCCCCGGGACAGGGATCGAAGATACGCAGTATTTT. The whole variable domain, filled in from reference TRBV5-1 and TRBJ2-3, reads KAGVTQTPRYLIKTRGQQVTLSCSPISGHRSVSWYQQTPGQGLQFLFEYFSETQRNKGNFPGRFSGRQFSNSRSEMNVSTLELGDSALYLCASSAPGTGIEDTQYFGPGTRLTVL.

V and J are TRBV28 and TRBJ1-1; D gene ambiguous. CDR1 is MDHEN and CDR2 is SYDVKM in the germline V gene. CDR3 length equals 14 residues. V lost 9 bases, J lost 3 bases, and 17 bases lay in between. CDR3 residues: CASFPPRRDTEAFF. CDR3 nucleotides: TGTGCCAGTTTCCCCCCCCGGCGGGACACTGAAGCTTTCTTT.

The gene calls are TRBV9 and TRBJ2-2, with D maybe TRBD2 (6 bases). CDR1 and CDR2 (germline): SGDLS, YYNGEE. The CDR3 is 11 residues long. Trimming removed 7 bases at V and 5 bases at J, with 6 bases between. In DNA form, the CDR3 reads TGTGCCAGCGGGGGGACCGGGGAGCTGTTTTTT. Protein product: CASGGTGELFF.

This clone turned up a few times. This chain links TRBV6-5 with TRBJ2-1; D possibly corresponds to TRBD1 (7 bases). V lost 6 bases and J 7 bases, leaving 13 bases between the germline ends. This CDR3 is 13 amino acids long. Germline lookup yields CDR1 MNHEY and CDR2 SVGAGI. The CDR3 sequence is CASRTTGRNEQFF. DNA for the CDR3: TGTGCCAGCAGAACGACAGGGAGGAATGAGCAGTTCTTC.

This clone was seen a handful of times. The chain carries TRBV10-2 and TRBJ1-2; 7 nucleotides line up with TRBD1. V lost 0 bases, J lost 0 bases, and 4 bases stayed unmatched. Germline values: CDR1 WSHSY, CDR2 SAAADI. The CDR3 spans 16 residues. The CDR3 here is CASSESLGQTNYGYTF. For the CDR3, the DNA is TGCGCCAGCAGTGAGTCCCTGGGACAGACTAACTATGGCTACACCTTC.

V and J are TRBV30 and TRBJ1-1, with 7 bases lining up with TRBD1. Germline CDR1 and CDR2: GTSNPN and SVGIG (reference sequence). The CDR3 spans 13 residues. V gave up 1 base and J gave up 9 bases; unmatched junction bases: 8. The CDR3 region is CAWSDNRGGKAFF. CDR3 nucleotides: TGTGCCTGGAGTGATAACAGGGGAGGTAAAGCTTTCTTT.

The rearrangement uses TRBV2 and TRBJ1-1; D remains ambiguous. The V end was cut by 7 bases, the J end by 4 bases, with 13 bases between. Per germline, CDR1 SNHLY and CDR2 FYNNEI. The length of the CDR3 is 13 residues. CDR3 DNA: TGTGCCAGCACCCCGCCCGGGATCACTGAAGCTTTCTTT. Its translation: CASTPPGITEAFF. Together with reference TRBV2 and TRBJ1-1, the CDR3 gives the full variable domain: EPEVTQTPSHQVTQMGQEVILRCVPISNHLYFYWYRQILGQKVEFLVSFYNNEISEKSEIFDDQFSVERPDGSNFTLKIRSTKLEDSAMYFCASTPPGITEAFFGQGTRLTVV.

This chain links TRBV11-2 with TRBJ2-7; no reliable D call. The CDR3 is 13 residues long. V lost 6 bases and J 0 bases, leaving 9 bases between the germline ends. Germline loops: CDR1 SGHAT, CDR2 FQNNGV. The CDR3 spells CASRGRGSYEQYF. CDR3 DNA: TGTGCCAGCAGAGGTAGAGGCTCCTACGAGCAGTACTTC.

The gene calls are TRBV10-3 and TRBJ1-5; D gene unclear. Germline V gene lookup returns CDR1 ENHRY and CDR2 SYGVKD. Between the trimmed V and J ends, which lost 0 bases and 9 bases, there was a span of 6 bases. The CDR3 runs 12 residues. In DNA form, the CDR3 reads TGTGCCATCAGTGAGTCCGGTACGCCCCAGCATTTT. Its protein product is CAISESGTPQHF.

The rearrangement links TRBV18 to TRBJ2-1; 7 nucleotides match TRBD2. V lost 4 bases to trimming and J lost 4 bases; unmatched junction nucleotides: 13. From germline, CDR1 is KGHSH and CDR2 LQKENI. The CDR3 length is 17 residues. The CDR3 is CASSLQGPLAAYNEQFF. The DNA for the CDR3 is TGTGCCAGCTCACTGCAAGGTCCGCTAGCGGCTTACAATGAGCAGTTCTTC.

J is TRBJ1-1 and V is TRBV11-2; D possibly corresponds to TRBD1 (5 bases). The V end was cut by 3 bases, the J end by 4 bases, with 12 bases between. The V gene's germline CDR1 is SGHAT and CDR2 FQNNGV. This CDR3 comprises 14 residues. The chain's CDR3 is CASSFPGRGTEAFF. As DNA, the CDR3 is TGTGCCAGCAGCTTTCCAGGGAGGGGCACTGAAGCTTTCTTT. Together with reference TRBV11-2 and TRBJ1-1, the CDR3 gives the full variable domain: EAGVAQSPRYKIIEKRQSVAFWCNPISGHATLYWYQQILGQGPKLLIQFQNNGVVDDSQLPKDRFSAERLKGVDSTLKIQPAKLEDSAVYLCASSFPGRGTEAFFGQGTRLTVV.

CDR3 residues: CASSNTGSGNTIYF. The CDR3 coding sequence is TGTGCCAGCAGCAATACAGGCTCTGGAAACACCATATATTTT. The J gene is TRBJ1-3, the V gene TRBV25-1; weak D call: TRBD1 (5 bases). The CDR3 totals 14 residues. Germline lookup yields CDR1 MGHDK and CDR2 SYGVNS. Trimming left V 6 bases short and J 0 bases short, with 9 bases between.

The genes are TRBV11-2 and TRBJ2-3; D call uncertain. The CDR3 has 14 residues. CDR1 is SGHAT and CDR2 is FQNNGV in the germline V gene. The V end lost 6 bases, the J end lost 6 bases, and 16 bases lay between the germline ends. The CDR3 DNA reads as TGTGCCAGCAGAGCACCCGCCCAAGTGGATACGCAGTATTTT. Translating gives CASRAPAQVDTQYF.

The rearrangement uses TRBV2 and TRBJ2-1, with 9 bases matching TRBD2. V shed 7 bases, J shed 4 bases, and the junction held 5 bases outside the gene matches. This CDR3 region has 14 residues. Germline CDR1 reads SNHLY; CDR2 reads FYNNEI. CDR3 in amino acids: CASTPSGTYNEQFF. CDR3 DNA: TGTGCCAGCACCCCTAGCGGGACATACAATGAGCAGTTCTTC.

The V gene is TRBV5-1, the J gene TRBJ2-1; possibly TRBD2 for D (5 bases). Trimming stripped 3 bases from V and 1 base from J, with 11 bases between. The CDR3 is made up of 15 amino acids. Per germline, CDR1 SGHRS and CDR2 YFSETQ. The CDR3 loop is CASSSEGSSYNEQFF. For the CDR3, the DNA is TGCGCCAGCAGCTCTGAAGGGAGTTCCTACAATGAGCAGTTCTTC. The full variable domain, rest sourced from reference TRBV5-1 and TRBJ2-1, is KAGVTQTPRYLIKTRGQQVTLSCSPISGHRSVSWYQQTPGQGLQFLFEYFSETQRNKGNFPGRFSGRQFSNSRSEMNVSTLELGDSALYLCASSSEGSSYNEQFFGPGTRLTVL.

The V and J genes are TRBV7-2 and TRBJ2-3, with D unresolved. CDR3 length equals 14 residues. V was cut by 5 bases and J by 5 bases, with 14 bases left in between. Germline V CDR1 and CDR2: SGHTA, FQGNSA. CDR3 sequence: CASSQTRSLDTQYF. In nucleotides, the CDR3 is TGTGCCAGCAGCCAGACCCGGAGTTTAGATACGCAGTATTTT. Combining the CDR3 with reference TRBV7-2 and TRBJ2-3 gives the whole variable domain GAGVSQSPSNKVTEKGKDVELRCDPISGHTALYWYRQSLGQGLEFLIYFQGNSAPDKSGLPSDRFSAERTGGSVSTLTIQRTQQEDSAVYLCASSQTRSLDTQYFGPGTRLTVL.

V gene TRBV10-2 combines with J gene TRBJ1-2; D possibly corresponds to TRBD1 (6 bases). V was shortened by 3 bases and J by 2 bases, with 7 bases between the two germline ends. This CDR3 is 13 amino acids long. Germline CDR1 WSHSY, CDR2 SAAADI. CDR3 nucleotide sequence: TGCGCCAGCAGTGATGGGGGCAACTATGGCTACACCTTC. This gives the protein CASSDGGNYGYTF.

This chain joins TRBV19 and TRBJ2-7; a weak D match, TRBD1 (6 bases). The germline CDR1 and CDR2 sequences are LNHDA and SQIVND (reference sequence). Trimming removed 6 bases from V and 2 bases from J, with 11 bases in between. The CDR3 has 13 amino acids. CDR3 residues: CASSSDRAYEQYF. In nucleotides, the CDR3 is TGTGCCAGTAGCTCGGACAGAGCCTACGAGCAGTACTTC.